Listed here is a single T cell receptor beta chain. What antigen it recognizes has not been identified. No clone much larger than this one lies a single base away; base qualities are absent. The data were obtained in a study of blood T cell repertoires in COVID-19 (dated by TCRdb to the early 2020s). Concerning the study at large: Collaborator samples came from the United States, Italy and Spain and covered acute and convalescent phases of COVID-19. The sample metadata nearly always contained a de-identified subject ID, COVID-19 status, age in years and sex. The repertoires were released in a freely available public database intended as a resource for research on the immune response to SARS-CoV-2. Where available, HLA class I and class II types were obtained from metadata supplied by the sample provider rather than from assay-based typing. Deeply sampled blood TCRbeta repertoires from subjects exposed to, actively infected with, or recovered from COVID-19 were included in the dataset. The samples were drawn from two sources: the first 160 participants of the ongoing ImmuneRACE study, and 950 to 1,500 subjects contributed by 6 global collaborators. The prospective study material was composed of cDNA or gDNA derived from T cells, B-cell-depleted T cells, or PBMCs. Overall results and qualifications from the work: How much clinical and demographic metadata was included differed by source and by participant, and the metadata was provided uncurated.

In Seattle, one collaborating source enrolled patients while the infection was active and tracked those patients longitudinally over the course of disease. The collaborating institutions used their own protocols to collect whole blood in K2EDTA tubes. For TCRbeta analysis, collaborators shipped samples as frozen whole blood, isolated PBMCs, or DNA extracted from either of those sample types. Its CDR3 holds 17 amino acids, cysteine through phenylalanine. The sequence is cut down to CDR3 DNA, 51 bases in frame from base 1. The junction carries 23 bases between V and J, which are trimmed by 3 bases and 3 bases respectively. CDR1 and CDR2 are read off the germline V gene (reference sequence) as DFQATT and SNEGSKA. The immunoSEQ Assay, a bias-controlled multiplex PCR, was used to amplify TCRbeta CDR3 regions from genomic DNA. In the paper's pipeline: The number of nucleated cells in each sample was estimated from the amplification of reference gene primers within the assay. Sequence reads were collapsed and filtered to measure the absolute abundance of every unique TCRbeta CDR3 rearrangement. Productive Simpson clonality was computed per sample as the square root of Simpson's diversity index over productive rearrangements. Sourced from immuneACCESS, this table was stored by TCRdb with only in-frame sequences that have V and J called. A share of the clones is absent; for the studies checked, an unresolved V gene accounts for under half, and the remainder has no known explanation. The V and J calls and clone size were taken over from that table, and D and trimming were inferred from the DNA. The table for this sample lists tens of thousands of clones; 65% to 85% of them were counted only once. The ten largest clones take up approximately 8.9% of the sample.

This TCR was recovered from a man at least 80 years old with COVID-19, enrolled during active disease. The chain uses TRBV20-1 and TRBJ1-2; the D gene is perhaps TRBD1, on 5 matching bases. Sequencing was carried out using peripheral blood. The CDR3 reads as follows: CSASMGPRYGSHYGYTF. The sequenced DNA is TGCAGTGCTAGTATGGGGCCACGCTATGGTTCTCACTATGGCTACACCTTC.